The clone carrying this T cell receptor beta chain was counted between two and nine times. What it binds is not known. This specimen belongs to a study of beta chain features in type 1 diabetes. Study-wide results and caveats: Type 1 diabetes patients had TCRB CDR3s that were shorter (moderately but significantly so) in all four CD4+ subsets.

The isolated RNA, all of it, was reverse transcribed, so expressed TCRB transcripts were what got sequenced. The average output of naive, central memory and regulatory T cell samples was several million reads. Here immunoSEQ multiplex PCR was the method, and the copy in TCRdb shows in-frame clones only, minus some. In the table there are roughly 300,000 clones, around 9% of which are singletons. Germline CDR1 reads ENHRY; CDR2 reads SYGVKD. The junction had 7 bases not matched to a gene; V was cut back by 0 bases and J by 2 bases. The CDR3 has 17 residues. The genes are TRBV10-3 and TRBJ2-5, with 9 bases lining up with TRBD2. This TCR was sampled from a man aged 25 to 40 with type 1 diabetes. Specimen: central memory CD4+ T cells from blood. This chain's CDR3 is CAISESRVSGGQETQYF. CDR3 bases: TGTGCCATCAGTGAGTCCCGTGTTAGCGGGGGACAAGAGACCCAGTACTTC.